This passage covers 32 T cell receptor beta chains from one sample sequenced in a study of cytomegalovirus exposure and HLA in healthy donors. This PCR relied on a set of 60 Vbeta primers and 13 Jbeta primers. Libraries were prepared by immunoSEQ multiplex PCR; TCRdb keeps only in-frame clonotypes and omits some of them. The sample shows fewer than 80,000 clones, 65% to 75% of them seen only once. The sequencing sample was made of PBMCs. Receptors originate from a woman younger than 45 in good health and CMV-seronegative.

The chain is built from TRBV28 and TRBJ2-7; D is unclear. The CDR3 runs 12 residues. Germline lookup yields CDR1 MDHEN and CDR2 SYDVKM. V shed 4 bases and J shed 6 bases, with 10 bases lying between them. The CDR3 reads CASSSLRSEQYF. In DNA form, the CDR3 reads TGTGCCAGCAGTTCCCTCAGAAGCGAGCAGTACTTC.

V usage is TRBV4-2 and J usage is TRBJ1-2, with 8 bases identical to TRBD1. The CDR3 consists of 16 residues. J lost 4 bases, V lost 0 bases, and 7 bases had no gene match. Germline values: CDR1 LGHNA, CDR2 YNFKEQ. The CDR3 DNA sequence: TGTGCCAGCAGCCAAGACCACAGGGGGTCGATCTATGGCTACACCTTC. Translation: CASSQDHRGSIYGYTF.

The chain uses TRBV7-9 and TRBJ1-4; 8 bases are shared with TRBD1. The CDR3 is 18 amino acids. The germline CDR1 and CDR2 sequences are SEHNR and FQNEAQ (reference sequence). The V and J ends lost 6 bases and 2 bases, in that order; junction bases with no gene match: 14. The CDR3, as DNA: TGTGCCAGCAGTATTGTTAATAACAGGGGGTTTACTAATGAAAAACTGTTTTTT. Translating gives CASSIVNNRGFTNEKLFF.

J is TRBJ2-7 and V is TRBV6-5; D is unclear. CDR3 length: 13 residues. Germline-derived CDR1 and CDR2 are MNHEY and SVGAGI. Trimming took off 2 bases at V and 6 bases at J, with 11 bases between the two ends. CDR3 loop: CASSYRRLAEQYF. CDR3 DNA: TGTGCCAGCAGTTACCGCCGTTTGGCCGAGCAGTACTTC.

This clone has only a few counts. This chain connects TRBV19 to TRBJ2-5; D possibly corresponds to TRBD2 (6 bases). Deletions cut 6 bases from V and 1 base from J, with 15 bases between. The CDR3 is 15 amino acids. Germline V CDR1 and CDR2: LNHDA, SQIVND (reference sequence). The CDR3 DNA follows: TGTGCCAGTAGGAGAATAGCGGAGTTCCAAGAGACCCAGTACTTC. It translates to CASRRIAEFQETQYF.

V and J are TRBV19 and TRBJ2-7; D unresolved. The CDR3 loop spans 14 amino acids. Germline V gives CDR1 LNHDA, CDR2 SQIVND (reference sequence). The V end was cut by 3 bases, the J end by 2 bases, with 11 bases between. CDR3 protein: CASSMVDTTYEQYF. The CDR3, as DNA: TGTGCCAGTAGTATGGTCGACACAACCTACGAGCAGTACTTC.

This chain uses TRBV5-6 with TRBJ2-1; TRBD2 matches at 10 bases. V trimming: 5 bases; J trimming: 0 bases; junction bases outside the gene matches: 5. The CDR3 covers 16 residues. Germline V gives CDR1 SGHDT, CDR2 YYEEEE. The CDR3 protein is CASSFGLAASYNEQFF. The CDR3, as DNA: TGTGCCAGCAGTTTCGGACTAGCGGCCTCCTACAATGAGCAGTTCTTC.

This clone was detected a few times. CDR3 DNA sequence: TGCGCCAGCAGCTTGGGAGGACTAGCGGGAGTAAATGAGCAGTTCTTC. Encoded protein: CASSLGGLAGVNEQFF. This sequence joins TRBV5-1 and TRBJ2-1, with 13 bases aligning to TRBD2. Unmatched junction bases numbered 4, after V lost 0 bases and J lost 7 bases. Germline lookup yields CDR1 SGHRS and CDR2 YFSETQ. The CDR3 is 16 amino acids.

CDR3 protein: CASSLGQGQSQHF. CDR3 sequence (DNA): TGCGCCAGCAGCCTAGGACAGGGCCAATCCCAGCATTTT. The chain has TRBV4-1 and TRBJ1-5, with TRBD1 matching 8 bases. The CDR3 has 13 amino acids. The germline V gene has CDR1 MGHRA and CDR2 YSYEKL. The V gene end was trimmed by 4 bases and the J gene end by 11 bases; junction bases not matched to a gene: 7.

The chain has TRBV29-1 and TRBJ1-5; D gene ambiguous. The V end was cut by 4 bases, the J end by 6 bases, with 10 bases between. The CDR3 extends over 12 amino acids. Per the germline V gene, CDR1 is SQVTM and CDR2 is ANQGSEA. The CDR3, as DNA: TGCAGCGTTGCCCGGGAGGGTCAGCCCCAGCATTTT. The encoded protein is CSVAREGQPQHF. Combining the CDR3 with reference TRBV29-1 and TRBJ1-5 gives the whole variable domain SAVISQKPSRDICQRGTSLTIQCQVDSQVTMMFWYRQQPGQSLTLIATANQGSEATYESGFVIDKFPISRPNLTFSTLTVSNMSPEDSSIYLCSVAREGQPQHFGDGTRLSIL.

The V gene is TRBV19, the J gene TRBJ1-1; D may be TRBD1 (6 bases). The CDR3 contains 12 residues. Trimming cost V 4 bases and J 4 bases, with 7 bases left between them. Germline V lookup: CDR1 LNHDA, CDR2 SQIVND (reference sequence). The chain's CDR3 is CASSRGPTEAFF. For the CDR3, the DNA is TGTGCCAGTAGTAGGGGGCCCACTGAAGCTTTCTTT.

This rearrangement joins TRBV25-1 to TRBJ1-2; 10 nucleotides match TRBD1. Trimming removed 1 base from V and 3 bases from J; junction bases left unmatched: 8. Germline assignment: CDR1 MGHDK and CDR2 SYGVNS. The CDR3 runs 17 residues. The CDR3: CASSEFPTGTGDYGYTF. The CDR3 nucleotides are TGTGCCAGCAGTGAATTCCCAACCGGGACAGGGGACTATGGCTACACCTTC.

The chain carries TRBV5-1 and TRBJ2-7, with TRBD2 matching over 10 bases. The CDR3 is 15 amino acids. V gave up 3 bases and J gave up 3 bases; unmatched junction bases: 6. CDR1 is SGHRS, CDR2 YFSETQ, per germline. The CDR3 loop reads CASSYTGLADYEQYV. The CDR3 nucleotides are TGCGCCAGCAGCTACACTGGACTAGCGGACTACGAGCAGTACGTC.

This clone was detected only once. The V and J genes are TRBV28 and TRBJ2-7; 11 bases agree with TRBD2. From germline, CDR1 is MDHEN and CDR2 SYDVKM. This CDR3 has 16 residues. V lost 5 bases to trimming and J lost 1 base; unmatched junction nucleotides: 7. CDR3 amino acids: CASSRTSGSPSYEQYV. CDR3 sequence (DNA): TGTGCCAGCAGTAGGACTAGCGGGTCTCCTTCCTACGAGCAGTACGTC.

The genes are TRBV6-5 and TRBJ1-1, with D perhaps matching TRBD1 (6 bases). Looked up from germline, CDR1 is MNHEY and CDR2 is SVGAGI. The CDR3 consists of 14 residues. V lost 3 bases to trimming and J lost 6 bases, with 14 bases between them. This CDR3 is CASSYIQGRSEAFF. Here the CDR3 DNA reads TGTGCCAGCAGTTATATACAGGGCAGATCTGAAGCTTTCTTT.

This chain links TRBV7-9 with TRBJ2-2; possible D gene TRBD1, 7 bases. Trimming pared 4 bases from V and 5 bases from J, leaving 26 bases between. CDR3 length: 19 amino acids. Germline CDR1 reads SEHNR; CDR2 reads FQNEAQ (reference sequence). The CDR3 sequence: CASSSLGGAGGTITGELFF. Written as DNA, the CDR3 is TGTGCCAGCAGCTCCCTAGGGGGAGCAGGGGGGACCATAACCGGGGAGCTGTTTTTT.

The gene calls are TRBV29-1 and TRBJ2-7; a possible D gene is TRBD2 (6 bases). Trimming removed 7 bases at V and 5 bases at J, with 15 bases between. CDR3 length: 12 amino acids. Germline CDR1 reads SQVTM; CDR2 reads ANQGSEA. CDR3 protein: CSATRDWDEQYF. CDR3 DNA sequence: TGCAGCGCGACCCGGGACTGGGACGAGCAGTACTTC.

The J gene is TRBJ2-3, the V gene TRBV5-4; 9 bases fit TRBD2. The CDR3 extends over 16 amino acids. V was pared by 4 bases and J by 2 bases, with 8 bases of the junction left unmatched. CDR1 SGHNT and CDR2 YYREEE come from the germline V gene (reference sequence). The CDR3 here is CASSLQTSGLTDTQYF. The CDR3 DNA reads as TGTGCCAGCAGCCTACAGACTAGCGGTCTCACAGATACGCAGTATTTT. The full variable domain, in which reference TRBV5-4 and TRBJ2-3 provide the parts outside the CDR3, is ETGVTQSPTHLIKTRGQQVTLRCSSQSGHNTVSWYQQALGQGPQFIFQYYREEENGRGNFPPRFSGLQFPNYSSELNVNALELDDSALYLCASSLQTSGLTDTQYFGPGTRLTVL.

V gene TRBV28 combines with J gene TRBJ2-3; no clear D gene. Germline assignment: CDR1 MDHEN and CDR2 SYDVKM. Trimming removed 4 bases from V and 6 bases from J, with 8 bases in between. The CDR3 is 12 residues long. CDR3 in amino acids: CASSYWADTQYF. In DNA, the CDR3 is TGTGCCAGCAGTTACTGGGCGGATACGCAGTATTTT.

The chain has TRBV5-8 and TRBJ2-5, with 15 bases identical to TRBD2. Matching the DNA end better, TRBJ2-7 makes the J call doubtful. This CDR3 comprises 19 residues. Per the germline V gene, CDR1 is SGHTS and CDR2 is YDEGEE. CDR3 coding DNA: TGTGCCAGCAGCTTGGCGTACGGACTAGCGGGAGGGAACGGCTACGAGCAGTACTTC. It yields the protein CASSLAYGLAGGNGYEQYF.

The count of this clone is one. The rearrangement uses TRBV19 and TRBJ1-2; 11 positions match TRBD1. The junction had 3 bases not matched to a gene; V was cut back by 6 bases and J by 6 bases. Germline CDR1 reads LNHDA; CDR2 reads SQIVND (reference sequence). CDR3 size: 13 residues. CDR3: CASSRDRGNGYTF. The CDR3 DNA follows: TGTGCCAGTAGCCGGGACAGGGGGAATGGCTACACCTTC. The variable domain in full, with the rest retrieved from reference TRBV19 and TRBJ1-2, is DGGITQSPKYLFRKEGQNVTLSCEQNLNHDAMYWYRQDPGQGLRLIYYSQIVNDFQKGDIAEGYSVSREKKESFPLTVTSAQKNPTAFYLCASSRDRGNGYTFGSGTRLTVV.

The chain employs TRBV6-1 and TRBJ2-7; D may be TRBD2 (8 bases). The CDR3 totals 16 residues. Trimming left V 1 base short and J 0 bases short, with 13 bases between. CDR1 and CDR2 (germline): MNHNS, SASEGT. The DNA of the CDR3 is TGTGCCAGCAGTGAAGTAGCGGGACAGAGCTCCTACGAGCAGTACGTC. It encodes CASSEVAGQSSYEQYV.

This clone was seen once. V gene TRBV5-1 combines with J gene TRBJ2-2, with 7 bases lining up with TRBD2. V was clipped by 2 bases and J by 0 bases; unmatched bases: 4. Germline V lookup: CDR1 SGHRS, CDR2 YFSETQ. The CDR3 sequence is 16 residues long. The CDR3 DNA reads TGCGCCAGCAGCTTTCTAGCGGATCCGAACACCGGGGAGCTGTTTTTT. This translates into CASSFLADPNTGELFF.

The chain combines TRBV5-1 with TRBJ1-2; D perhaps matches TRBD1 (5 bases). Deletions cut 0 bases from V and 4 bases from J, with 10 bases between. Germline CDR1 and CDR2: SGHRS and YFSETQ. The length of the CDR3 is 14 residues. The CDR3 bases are TGCGCCAGCAGCTTGGGGGCAGGGCTCTATGGCTACACCTTC. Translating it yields CASSLGAGLYGYTF.

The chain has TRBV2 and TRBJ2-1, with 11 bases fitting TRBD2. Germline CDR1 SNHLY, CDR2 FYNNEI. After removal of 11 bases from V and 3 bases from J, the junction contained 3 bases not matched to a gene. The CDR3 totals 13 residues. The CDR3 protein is CACGTSGYNEQFF. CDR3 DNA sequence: TGTGCCTGCGGGACTAGCGGCTACAATGAGCAGTTCTTC.

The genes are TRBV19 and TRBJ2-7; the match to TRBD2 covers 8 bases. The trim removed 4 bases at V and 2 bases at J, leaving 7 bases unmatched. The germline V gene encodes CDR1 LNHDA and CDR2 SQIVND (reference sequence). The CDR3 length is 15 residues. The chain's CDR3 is CASSNAAGATYEQYF. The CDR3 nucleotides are TGTGCCAGTAGTAACGCAGCGGGGGCAACCTACGAGCAGTACTTC. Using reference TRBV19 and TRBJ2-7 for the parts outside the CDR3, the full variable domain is DGGITQSPKYLFRKEGQNVTLSCEQNLNHDAMYWYRQDPGQGLRLIYYSQIVNDFQKGDIAEGYSVSREKKESFPLTVTSAQKNPTAFYLCASSNAAGATYEQYFGPGTRLTVT.

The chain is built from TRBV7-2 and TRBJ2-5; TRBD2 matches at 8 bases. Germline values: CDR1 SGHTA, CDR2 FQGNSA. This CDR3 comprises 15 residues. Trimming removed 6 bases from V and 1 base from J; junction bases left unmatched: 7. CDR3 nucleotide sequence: TGTGCCAGCAGACGTACTAGCGGAGCCCAAGAGACCCAGTACTTC. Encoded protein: CASRRTSGAQETQYF.

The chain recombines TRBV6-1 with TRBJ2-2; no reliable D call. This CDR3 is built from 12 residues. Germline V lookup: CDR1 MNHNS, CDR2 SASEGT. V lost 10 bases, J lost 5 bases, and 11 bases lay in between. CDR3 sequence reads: CANKPWTGELFF. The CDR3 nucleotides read TGTGCCAATAAGCCCTGGACCGGGGAGCTGTTTTTT.

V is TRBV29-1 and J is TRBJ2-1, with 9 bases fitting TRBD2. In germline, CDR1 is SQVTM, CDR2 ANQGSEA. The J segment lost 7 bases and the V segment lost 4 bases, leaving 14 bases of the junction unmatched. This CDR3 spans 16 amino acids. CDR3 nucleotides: TGCAGCGTTGCGGGTGGTAGCGGGAGACTCGAGAATGAGCAGTTCTTC. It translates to CSVAGGSGRLENEQFF.

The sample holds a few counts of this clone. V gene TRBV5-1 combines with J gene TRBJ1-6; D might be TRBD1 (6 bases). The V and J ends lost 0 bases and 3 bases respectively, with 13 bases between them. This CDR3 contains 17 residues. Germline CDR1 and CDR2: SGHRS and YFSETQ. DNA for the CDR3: TGCGCCAGCAGCTTGGTTGGGGGCGTCCGCTATAATTCACCCCTCCACTTT. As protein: CASSLVGGVRYNSPLHF.

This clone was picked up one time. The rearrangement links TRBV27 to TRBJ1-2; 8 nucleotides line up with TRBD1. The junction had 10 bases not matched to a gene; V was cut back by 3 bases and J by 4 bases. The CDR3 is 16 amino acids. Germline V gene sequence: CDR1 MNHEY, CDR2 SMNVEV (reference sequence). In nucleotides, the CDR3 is TGTGCCAGCAGTTTGAACGCAGGGGGCGGGTTCTATGGCTACACCTTC. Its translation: CASSLNAGGGFYGYTF.

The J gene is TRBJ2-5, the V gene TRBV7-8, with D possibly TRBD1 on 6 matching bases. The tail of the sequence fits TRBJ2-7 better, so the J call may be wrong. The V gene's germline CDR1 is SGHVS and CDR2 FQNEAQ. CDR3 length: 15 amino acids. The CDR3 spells CASSLEGVRSYEQYF. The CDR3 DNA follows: TGTGCCAGCAGCTTAGAGGGGGTCAGGTCCTACGAGCAGTACTTC.